Presented here are 9 T cell receptor beta chains from one specimen sequenced in a study of Ad26.COV2.S vaccination and SARS-CoV-2 variants. Method: immunoSEQ multiplex PCR; TCRdb's copy keeps in-frame clones and lacks some. This sample has around 300,000 clones, with 88% found just once. Treatment defined: some 19 received Ad26.COV2.S at low or high dose, single or two shots; about 5 received placebo; per-sample allocation not given. Sampling was done on day 63 after the first vaccine or placebo injection. The material sequenced was peripheral blood, taken in a trial of Ad26.COV2.S vaccine versus placebo. These receptors came from a person aged 18-65 years who received the Ad26.COV2.S COVID-19 vaccine or a placebo.

The chain is built from TRBV6-2 or TRBV6-3 and TRBJ1-5; maybe TRBD1 (6 bases). Looked up from germline, CDR1 is MNHEY and CDR2 is SVGEGT. The CDR3 has 16 amino acids. Trimming took off 2 bases at V and 5 bases at J, with 16 bases between the two ends. The CDR3 DNA sequence: TGTGCCAGCAGTTACCGAATATCAGGGGACGATCAGCCCCAGCATTTT. Its protein is CASSYRISGDDQPQHF.

The CDR3 region has the DNA TGTGCCTGGAATACCGGGGGAGATCAGCCCCAGCATTTT. Residues: CAWNTGGDQPQHF. The chain is built from TRBV30 and TRBJ1-5; a weak D match, TRBD1 (5 bases). The CDR3 extends over 13 amino acids. V was clipped by 4 bases and J by 5 bases, with 12 bases between them. Germline V gene sequence: CDR1 GTSNPN, CDR2 SVGIG (reference sequence).

V usage is TRBV19 and J usage is TRBJ1-5, with TRBD1 matching over 9 bases. Germline CDR1 and CDR2: LNHDA and SQIVND (reference sequence). The CDR3 has 17 amino acids. Trimming at V came to 3 bases and at J to 6 bases, leaving 12 bases not matched to a gene. CDR3 protein: CASSIAPGQGLGQPQHF. As DNA, the CDR3 is TGTGCCAGTAGTATTGCCCCAGGACAGGGGTTGGGTCAGCCCCAGCATTTT.

The rearrangement links TRBV9 to TRBJ1-2; D uncertain. V lost 0 bases and J lost 2, with 8 bases in between. The CDR3 is made up of 14 amino acids. CDR1 and CDR2 from the germline V gene are SGDLS and YYNGEE. CDR3 DNA: TGTGCCAGCAGCGTAGCACCAGACAACTATGGCTACACCTTC. This codes for CASSVAPDNYGYTF.

The J gene is TRBJ2-1, the V gene TRBV15; 11 bases are shared with TRBD2. V shed 2 bases, J shed 4 bases, and the junction held 7 bases outside the gene matches. This CDR3 spans 17 amino acids. The germline V gene encodes CDR1 LNHNV and CDR2 YYDKDF (reference sequence). CDR3 DNA: TGTGCCACCAGCAGACTAGCGGGAGGAACCCTATACAATGAGCAGTTCTTC. Its protein is CATSRLAGGTLYNEQFF.

The table lists this clone with a few counts. The J gene is TRBJ1-3, the V gene TRBV9, with D unclear. V gave up 3 bases and J gave up 0 bases, with 7 bases separating them. There are 14 residues in the CDR3. The germline gives CDR1 SGDLS, CDR2 YYNGEE. The CDR3 loop is CASSAGSSGNTIYF. The CDR3 DNA reads as TGTGCCAGCAGCGCCGGGAGCTCTGGAAACACCATATATTTT. The whole variable domain, remainder taken from reference TRBV9 and TRBJ1-3, is DSGVTQTPKHLITATGQRVTLRCSPRSGDLSVYWYQQSLDQGLQFLIQYYNGEERAKGNILERFSAQQFPDLHSELNLSSLELGDSALYFCASSAGSSGNTIYFGEGSWLTVV.

This chain joins TRBV12-5 and TRBJ1-2, with D maybe TRBD1 (5 bases). From germline, CDR1 is LGHNT and CDR2 FRNRAP. Trimming removed 4 bases at V and 6 bases at J, with 9 bases between. This CDR3 comprises 12 residues. In DNA, the CDR3 is TGTGCTAGTGGTTCCTTGGGGCATGGCTACACCTTC. Translated, it gives CASGSLGHGYTF.

This clone has just a few counts. J is TRBJ2-4 and V is TRBV27; 8 nucleotides align to TRBD1. CDR3 length equals 14 residues. After removal of 8 bases from V and 6 bases from J, the junction contained 9 bases not matched to a gene. Germline V gene data show CDR1 as MNHEY and CDR2 as SMNVEV (reference sequence). The CDR3 DNA reads as TGTGCCAGCGGGTCGGGACAGGTCACAAACATTCAGTACTTC. Protein: CASGSGQVTNIQYF.

The V gene is TRBV19, the J gene TRBJ2-2; a possible D gene is TRBD1 (6 bases). The germline V gene has CDR1 LNHDA and CDR2 SQIVND (reference sequence). This CDR3 comprises 13 residues. Trimming took 11 bases from V and 4 from J, leaving 14 bases between them. CDR3 loop: CAAYRAGTGELFF. CDR3 coding DNA: TGTGCCGCCTACAGGGCGGGCACCGGGGAGCTGTTTTTT.